The sequence of this TCR beta chain was determined in a study of regulatory T cells in long-lasting Graves disease. V was shortened by 6 bases and J by 4 bases, with 15 bases between the two germline ends. CDR1 and CDR2 (germline): LGHDT, YNNKEL (reference sequence). The CDR3 is 14 amino acids. This clonotype occurred many times. Sample time point: newly diagnosed GD, antithyroid drugs for less than 3 months. Extracted PBMC RNA gave rise to the TCR library. Construction of TCR beta libraries relied on iRepertoire HTBI primers and on Arm-PCR targeting CDR3 regions. TCRdb ran MiXCR on the multiplex PCR reads and lists one entry per CDR3 protein. The sample lists about 440,000 distinct CDR3 sequences, more than 13% occurring once. These sequences were also reported in another study, on T cells in Graves' hyperthyroidism and ophthalmopathy.

Sequencing was performed on peripheral blood mononuclear cells (PBMCs), taken at new diagnosis, from a patient treated with antithyroid drugs. The receptor's source is a woman in her twenties or thirties with Graves disease. The rearrangement links TRBV3-1 to TRBJ1-2; D is undetermined. The CDR3: CASSETEPVYGYTF. The CDR3, as DNA: TGTGCCAGCAGTGAAACGGAACCGGTCTATGGCTACACCTTC.